This TCR beta chain was recovered during a study of cytomegalovirus exposure and HLA in healthy donors. The method was immunoSEQ multiplex PCR; TCRdb's version includes in-frame clones alone and lacks a portion of them. The data show about 190,000 clones, about 83% seen once. A word on this clone: Its antigen is undetermined.

There are 13 residues in the CDR3. Germline values: CDR1 SGHVS, CDR2 FNYEAQ. Trimming left V 1 base short and J 4 bases short, with 7 bases between. Points from the study as a whole: Specific recognition of CMV antigens was confirmed in vitro for a few chains (all CMV-associated).

The chain combines TRBV7-6 with TRBJ1-2; TRBD1 is a possible D gene (5 bases). Sequencing was carried out using PBMCs. This TCR was sampled from a woman younger than 30 in good health and CMV-seronegative. CDR3 in DNA: TGTGCCAGCAGCTTAGATACAGGCTATGGCTACACCTTC. Translation gives CASSLDTGYGYTF.